A single sample is the source of the 21 T cell receptor beta chains below, sequenced in a study of blood T cell repertoires in COVID-19. Sequencing used immunoSEQ multiplex PCR; TCRdb keeps in-frame clones, though not all of them. The sample has about 260,000 clones, approximately 88% seen once. Material: peripheral blood. These receptors came from a human donor in a cohort sampled during active COVID-19.

The chain is built from TRBV7-6 and TRBJ2-2, with a tentative D call TRBD1 (5 bases). Germline CDR1 and CDR2: SGHVS and FNYEAQ. This CDR3 has 15 amino acids. Trimming took off 4 bases at V and 1 base at J, with 10 bases between the two ends. DNA for the CDR3: TGTGCCAGCAGCTCCCGACAGTTGAACACCGGGGAGCTGTTTTTT. Encoded protein: CASSSRQLNTGELFF.

V and J are TRBV30 and TRBJ1-2; no definite D call. Germline V lookup: CDR1 GTSNPN, CDR2 SVGIG (reference sequence). V was clipped by 0 bases and J by 6 bases, with 14 bases between them. This CDR3 contains 14 residues. CDR3 sequence (DNA): TGTGCCTGGAGTGTCGGTACCCTTTCTAATGGCTACACCTTC. Amino acids: CAWSVGTLSNGYTF.

This clone was observed once. The CDR3 region is CASSPSGRMETQYF. CDR3 DNA sequence: TGTGCCAGTAGTCCTAGCGGGAGAATGGAGACCCAGTACTTC. V and J are TRBV19 and TRBJ2-5; 10 positions agree with TRBD2. From germline, CDR1 is LNHDA and CDR2 SQIVND (reference sequence). V lost 5 bases to trimming and J lost 5 bases; unmatched junction nucleotides: 5. This CDR3 spans 14 amino acids.

J is TRBJ1-1 and V is TRBV18, with 7 positions matching TRBD1. The CDR3 is 16 residues long. From germline, CDR1 is KGHSH and CDR2 LQKENI. Losses at the gene ends were 4 bases for V and 1 base for J; bases not matched to a gene: 9. The CDR3 here is CASSHLRDRENTEAFF. CDR3 DNA sequence: TGTGCCAGCTCACACTTGAGGGACAGAGAGAACACTGAAGCTTTCTTT.

V usage is TRBV7-2 and J usage is TRBJ2-7; 11 bases map to TRBD2. The trim removed 5 bases at V and 0 bases at J, leaving 6 bases unmatched. This CDR3 has 16 residues. In germline, CDR1 is SGHTA, CDR2 FQGNSA. The CDR3 is CASSQLAGASSYEQYF. The DNA for the CDR3 is TGTGCCAGCAGCCAACTAGCGGGGGCGAGCTCCTACGAGCAGTACTTC.

In the case of this clone: At the DNA level, this CDR3 is encoded by other sequences in the same sample as well. The rearrangement uses TRBV5-1 and TRBJ2-2; 8 bases are shared with TRBD1. V was clipped by 0 bases and J by 8 bases; unmatched bases: 3. This CDR3 has 14 amino acids. Germline loops: CDR1 SGHRS, CDR2 YFSETQ. CDR3 coding DNA: TGCGCCAGCAGCTTGGGGACAGGGACTGGGGAGCTGTTTTTT. It is translated as CASSLGTGTGELFF.

J is TRBJ2-1 and V is TRBV9, with 8 bases lining up with TRBD2. There are 16 residues in the CDR3. V dropped 4 bases and J dropped 9; count of bases not matched to a gene: 15. Germline-derived CDR1 and CDR2 are SGDLS and YYNGEE. The CDR3 sequence: CASSPTGGLGSGEQFF. The DNA for the CDR3 is TGTGCCAGCAGCCCAACGGGGGGACTAGGATCCGGTGAGCAGTTCTTC.

The chain joins TRBV5-1 to TRBJ2-5; tentatively, D is TRBD2 (6 bases). Deletions cut 0 bases from V and 4 bases from J, with 13 bases between. The CDR3 runs 15 residues. Germline loops: CDR1 SGHRS, CDR2 YFSETQ. The CDR3 protein is CASSLGSGASETQYF. In nucleotides, the CDR3 is TGCGCCAGCAGCTTGGGGTCGGGAGCCTCAGAGACCCAGTACTTC.

The rearrangement joins TRBV7-8 to TRBJ2-2, with a possible D match to TRBD1 (5 bases). Per germline, CDR1 SGHVS and CDR2 FQNEAQ. V shed 5 bases and J shed 7 bases, with 17 bases lying between them. The CDR3 totals 15 residues. CDR3 DNA: TGTGCCAGCAGCCCTAGGGCAGGGCCGAACGGGGAGCTGTTTTTT. Protein: CASSPRAGPNGELFF.

This chain joins TRBV7-6 and TRBJ2-1; D might be TRBD1 (6 bases). This CDR3 contains 17 residues. Germline CDR1 reads SGHVS; CDR2 reads FNYEAQ. The V and J ends lost 1 base and 0 bases respectively, with 13 bases between them. CDR3 DNA: TGTGCCAGCAGCTTAGACCAGGGGAACCCCTCCTACAATGAGCAGTTCTTC. Translated: CASSLDQGNPSYNEQFF.

This clone appeared a single time. The V gene is TRBV7-9, the J gene TRBJ1-5; tentatively, D is TRBD1 (5 bases). This CDR3 comprises 14 residues. Per the germline V gene, CDR1 is SEHNR and CDR2 is FQNEAQ (reference sequence). V gave up 1 base and J gave up 5 bases, with 9 bases separating them. The CDR3 nucleotides read TGTGCCAGCAGCTTAGGCAGGGCCCATCAGCCCCAGCATTTT. Protein: CASSLGRAHQPQHF.

This sequence joins TRBV4-1 and TRBJ1-2, with D possibly matching TRBD1 (5 bases). The V gene's germline CDR1 is MGHRA and CDR2 YSYEKL. This CDR3 region has 16 residues. Between the trimmed V and J ends, which lost 2 bases and 8 bases, there was a span of 21 bases. Here the CDR3 reads CASSQSSRAGLRGYTF. In DNA form, the CDR3 reads TGCGCCAGCAGCCAATCCTCCCGGGCAGGGCTAAGGGGCTACACCTTC.

This sequence joins TRBV18 and TRBJ1-4; TRBD1 aligns across 12 bases. Trimming removed 4 bases from V and 7 bases from J; junction bases left unmatched: 7. This CDR3 is built from 16 residues. Germline lookup yields CDR1 KGHSH and CDR2 LQKENI. CDR3 in DNA: TGTGCCAGCTCACGTGAACCGGGACAGGGGGCTGAAAAACTGTTTTTT. It translates to CASSREPGQGAEKLFF.

This clone came up a few times. V usage is TRBV19 and J usage is TRBJ1-2; the D gene is possibly TRBD1 (6 bases). Germline V gene data show CDR1 as LNHDA and CDR2 as SQIVND (reference sequence). This CDR3 is built from 14 residues. Trimming cost V 5 bases and J 5 bases, with 15 bases left between them. The CDR3 protein is CASSRQTGPYGYTF. In DNA form, the CDR3 reads TGTGCCAGTAGTCGTCAGACAGGACCATATGGCTACACCTTC.

This clone showed up just once. This chain joins TRBV5-6 and TRBJ1-2; 9 bases line up with TRBD1. The CDR3 has 14 residues. Germline CDR1 reads SGHDT; CDR2 reads YYEEEE. V shed 4 bases, J shed 3 bases, and the junction held 4 bases outside the gene matches. The CDR3 region has the DNA TGTGCCAGCAGCGGGGACAGGGCTTACTATGGCTACACCTTC. This translates into CASSGDRAYYGYTF. Combining the CDR3 with reference TRBV5-6 and TRBJ1-2 gives the whole variable domain DAGVTQSPTHLIKTRGQQVTLRCSPKSGHDTVSWYQQALGQGPQFIFQYYEEEERQRGNFPDRFSGHQFPNYSSELNVNALLLGDSALYLCASSGDRAYYGYTFGSGTRLTVV.

The V gene is TRBV27, the J gene TRBJ2-7; 8 positions agree with TRBD1. Losses at the gene ends were 4 bases for V and 2 bases for J; bases not matched to a gene: 10. This CDR3 is built from 16 residues. Germline CDR1 is MNHEY and CDR2 is SMNVEV (reference sequence). CDR3 bases: TGTGCCAGCAGTTCCCCTGCCGGGACAGGACCCTACGAGCAGTACTTC. Protein: CASSSPAGTGPYEQYF.

A single count supports this clone. This rearrangement joins TRBV10-3 to TRBJ1-3; D might be TRBD1 (5 bases). The CDR3 is made up of 15 amino acids. V was shortened by 11 bases and J by 4 bases, with 21 bases between the two germline ends. The germline V gene has CDR1 ENHRY and CDR2 SYGVKD. The CDR3 sequence: CAVKGQAGTGNTIYF. CDR3 nucleotides: TGTGCCGTAAAGGGGCAGGCCGGAACCGGAAACACCATATATTTT.

This chain connects TRBV5-1 to TRBJ2-7; D is unresolved. Germline-derived CDR1 and CDR2 are SGHRS and YFSETQ. This CDR3 comprises 11 residues. Trimming shortened V by 3 bases and J by 4 bases, and 5 bases separated the two germline ends. The CDR3 nucleotides read TGCGCCAGCAGCTCCAAATACGAGCAGTACTTC. This translates into CASSSKYEQYF.

The chain is built from TRBV11-2 and TRBJ1-3, with 8 bases that match TRBD1. The CDR3 has 15 amino acids. After removal of 5 bases from V and 3 bases from J, the junction contained 6 bases not matched to a gene. Germline CDR1 and CDR2: SGHAT and FQNNGV. The CDR3 sequence is CASSPGQGGGNTIYF. The DNA of the CDR3 is TGTGCCAGCAGCCCTGGACAGGGTGGTGGAAACACCATATATTTT.

Worth noting for this clone: Other DNA sequences in this sample translate to the same CDR3. The V and J genes are TRBV28 and TRBJ2-7; D gene uncertain. The CDR3 consists of 13 residues. Germline V gives CDR1 MDHEN, CDR2 SYDVKM. V lost 6 bases, J lost 0 bases, and 9 bases lay in between. The CDR3 bases are TGTGCCAGCAGCCCGTCGAGCTCCTACGAGCAGTACTTC. Protein product: CASSPSSSYEQYF.

The chain carries TRBV19 and TRBJ2-7, with 13 bases matching TRBD2. This CDR3 has 15 amino acids. V was pared by 6 bases and J by 4 bases, with 6 bases of the junction left unmatched. Germline-derived CDR1 and CDR2 are LNHDA and SQIVND (reference sequence). CDR3 amino acids: CASSFRTSGSYEQYF. The CDR3 DNA is TGTGCCAGTAGCTTCAGGACTAGCGGGAGTTACGAGCAGTACTTC. The variable domain in full, with the rest retrieved from reference TRBV19 and TRBJ2-7, is DGGITQSPKYLFRKEGQNVTLSCEQNLNHDAMYWYRQDPGQGLRLIYYSQIVNDFQKGDIAEGYSVSREKKESFPLTVTSAQKNPTAFYLCASSFRTSGSYEQYFGPGTRLTVT.